This record covers a single T cell receptor (beta chain). Its antigen is unknown. The PCR employed 60 Vbeta primers together with 13 Jbeta primers. TCRdb keeps only in-frame clones here, not all; method: immunoSEQ multiplex PCR. The profile shows some 76,000 clones, around 80% of them singletons. Nominally healthy donors provided the samples, though records likely missed some immune exposures. The sample comes from a study of cytomegalovirus exposure and HLA in healthy donors. Study results and limitations: The study flagged around 150 TCR beta chains as cytomegalovirus-associated. Later analysis placed DRB1 highest and HLA-C lowest in TCR association rates, which differed by HLA locus.

In germline, CDR1 is SGHTA, CDR2 FQGTGA. Trimming cost V 4 bases and J 0 bases, with 8 bases left between them. The CDR3 spans 14 residues. The source of this sequence is a male donor in good health and CMV-seropositive. The chain joins TRBV7-3 to TRBJ2-3, with D tentatively TRBD2 (6 bases). What was sequenced was PBMCs. DNA for the CDR3: TGTGCCAGCAGCTCCGGGACTAGCACAGATACGCAGTATTTT. Protein sequence: CASSSGTSTDTQYF. The full variable domain, completed using reference TRBV7-3 and TRBJ2-3, is GAGVSQTPSNKVTEKGKYVELRCDPISGHTALYWYRQSLGQGPEFLIYFQGTGAADDSGLPNDRFFAVRPEGSVSTLKIQRTERGDSAVYLCASSSGTSTDTQYFGPGTRLTVL.